This T cell receptor beta chain was recorded in a study of blood T cell repertoires in COVID-19. Study summary: Collection of acute and convalescent COVID-19 samples took place in the United States, Italy and Spain. Sources were T cells, B-cell-depleted T cells, or PBMCs; the material itself was cDNA or gDNA.

Produced via immunoSEQ multiplex PCR; TCRdb's table is partial and in-frame only. The table lists about 180,000 clones, about 85% of them singletons. The sequence came from a woman aged 80 or over with acute or convalescent COVID-19. Sequencing was carried out using peripheral blood.

CDR3: CASASGGPGDTQYF. The CDR3 nucleotides are TGTGCCAGCGCAAGCGGGGGGCCAGGAGATACGCAGTATTTT. This chain joins TRBV6-5 and TRBJ2-3; TRBD2 agrees at 9 bases. CDR1 and CDR2 from the germline V gene are MNHEY and SVGAGI. J lost 5 bases, V lost 8 bases, and 8 bases had no gene match. CDR3 length equals 14 residues.